This TCR beta chain is from a study of T cells in Graves' hyperthyroidism and ophthalmopathy. No progression to ophthalmopathy during 18 months of follow-up defined stable disease. Clinical symptoms, serum thyroxine, TRAb, thyroid ultrasound and orbital computed tomography informed diagnoses. This clonotype showed up many times. What was amplified from RNA transcripts were TCR beta CDR3 regions. The HTBI set primed first-round TCR CDR3 RT-PCR. TCRdb re-called the multiplex PCR reads through MiXCR, storing one row per CDR3 protein. Of approximately 480,000 distinct CDR3 sequences in the sample, about a fifth were seen once. The specimen sequenced was blood. The source of this sequence is a man between 18 and 29 years old with Graves' hyperthyroidism.

CDR3 in DNA: TGTGCCAGCATCTTTGAACCCGCCGGGAACACTGAAGCTTTCTTT. Protein: CASIFEPAGNTEAFF. The chain employs TRBV6-1 and TRBJ1-1; no clear D. This CDR3 has 15 residues. V was clipped by 7 bases and J by 1 base, with 16 bases between them. CDR1 and CDR2 from the germline V gene are MNHNS and SASEGT.